Sequencing of this T cell receptor (beta chain) was carried out in a study of regulatory T cells in long-lasting Graves disease. General observations from the study: Reduced TCR diversity was observed in persistent Graves' patients versus newly diagnosed patients.

In building TCR beta libraries, iRepertoire HTBI primers were used together with Arm-PCR of CDR3 regions. TCRdb passed the multiplex PCR reads through MiXCR, listing each CDR3 protein once. The profile shows about 660,000 distinct CDR3 sequences, 25% to 30% of them singletons. This sample's time point: persistent/refractory GD, antithyroid drugs over 5 years with positive TRAb. RNA from PBMCs was the source of the TCR library. EDTA tubes collected nine milliliters of peripheral blood. This clonotype was observed at least ten times. As yet, its antigen is unknown. The CDR3 runs 13 residues. The germline V gene has CDR1 SGHAT and CDR2 FQNNGV. Trimming cost V 1 base and J 1 base, with 4 bases left between them.

The chain employs TRBV11-2 and TRBJ1-2; D is undetermined. The clonotype originates from a female donor with Graves disease. The sequences come from peripheral blood mononuclear cells (PBMCs), collected when the disease was refractory, from a patient treated with antithyroid drugs. The CDR3 here is CASSLGHNYGYTF. In DNA form, the CDR3 reads TGTGCCAGCAGCTTAGGCCATAACTATGGCTACACCTTC.